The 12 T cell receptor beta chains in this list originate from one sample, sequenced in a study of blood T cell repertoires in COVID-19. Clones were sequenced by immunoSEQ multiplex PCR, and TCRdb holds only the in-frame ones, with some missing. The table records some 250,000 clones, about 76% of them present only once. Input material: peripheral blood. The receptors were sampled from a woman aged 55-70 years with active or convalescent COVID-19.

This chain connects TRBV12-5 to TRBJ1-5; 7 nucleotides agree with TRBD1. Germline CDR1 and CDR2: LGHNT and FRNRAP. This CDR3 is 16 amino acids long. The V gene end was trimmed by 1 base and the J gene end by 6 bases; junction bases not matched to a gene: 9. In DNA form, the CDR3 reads TGTGCTAGTGGTTTGGGGGACAGACAGGGAGGTCAGCCCCAGCATTTT. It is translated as CASGLGDRQGGQPQHF.

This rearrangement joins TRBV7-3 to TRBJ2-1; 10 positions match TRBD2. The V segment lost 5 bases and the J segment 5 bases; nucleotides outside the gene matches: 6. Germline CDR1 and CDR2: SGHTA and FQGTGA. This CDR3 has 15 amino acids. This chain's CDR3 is CASSPLAGGNNEQFF. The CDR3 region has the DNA TGTGCCAGCAGCCCGTTAGCGGGGGGAAACAATGAGCAGTTCTTC.

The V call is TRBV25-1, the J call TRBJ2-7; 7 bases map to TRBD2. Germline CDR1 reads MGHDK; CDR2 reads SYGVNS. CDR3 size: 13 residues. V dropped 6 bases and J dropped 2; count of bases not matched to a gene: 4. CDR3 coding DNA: TGTGCCAGCAGGGGGGGGGTTCCCTACGAGCAGTACTTC. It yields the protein CASRGGVPYEQYF.

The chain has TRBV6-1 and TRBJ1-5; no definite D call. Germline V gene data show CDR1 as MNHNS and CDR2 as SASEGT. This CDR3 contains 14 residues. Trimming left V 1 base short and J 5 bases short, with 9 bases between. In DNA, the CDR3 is TGTGCCAGCAGTGAAGATGGGCCAGATCAGCCCCAGCATTTT. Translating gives CASSEDGPDQPQHF.

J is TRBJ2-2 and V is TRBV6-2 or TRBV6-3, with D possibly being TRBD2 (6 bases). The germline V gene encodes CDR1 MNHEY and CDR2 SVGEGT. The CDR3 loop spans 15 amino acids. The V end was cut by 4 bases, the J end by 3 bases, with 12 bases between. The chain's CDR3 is CASSSDGGYTGELFF. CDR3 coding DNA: TGTGCCAGCAGTTCCGACGGGGGATACACCGGGGAGCTGTTTTTT.

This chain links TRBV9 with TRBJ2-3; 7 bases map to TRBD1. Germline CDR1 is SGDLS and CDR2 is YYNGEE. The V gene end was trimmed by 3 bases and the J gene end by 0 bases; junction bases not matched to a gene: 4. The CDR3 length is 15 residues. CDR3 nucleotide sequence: TGTGCCAGCAGCGCCCTGACAGGGAGCACAGATACGCAGTATTTT. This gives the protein CASSALTGSTDTQYF.

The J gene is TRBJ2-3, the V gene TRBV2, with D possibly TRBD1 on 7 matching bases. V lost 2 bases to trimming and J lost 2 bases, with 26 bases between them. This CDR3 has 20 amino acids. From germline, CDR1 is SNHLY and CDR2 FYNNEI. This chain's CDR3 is CASSESGGFIRGQITDTQYF. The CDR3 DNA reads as TGTGCCAGCAGTGAATCAGGAGGGTTCATCCGGGGACAGATCACAGATACGCAGTATTTT.

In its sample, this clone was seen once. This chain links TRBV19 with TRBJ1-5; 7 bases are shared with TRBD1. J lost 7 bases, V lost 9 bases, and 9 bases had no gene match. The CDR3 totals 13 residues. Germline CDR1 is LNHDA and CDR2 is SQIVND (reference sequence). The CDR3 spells CASSTGFEQPQHF. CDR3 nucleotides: TGTGCCAGCTCGACAGGGTTCGAGCAGCCCCAGCATTTT. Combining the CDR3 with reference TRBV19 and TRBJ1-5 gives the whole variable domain DGGITQSPKYLFRKEGQNVTLSCEQNLNHDAMYWYRQDPGQGLRLIYYSQIVNDFQKGDIAEGYSVSREKKESFPLTVTSAQKNPTAFYLCASSTGFEQPQHFGDGTRLSIL.

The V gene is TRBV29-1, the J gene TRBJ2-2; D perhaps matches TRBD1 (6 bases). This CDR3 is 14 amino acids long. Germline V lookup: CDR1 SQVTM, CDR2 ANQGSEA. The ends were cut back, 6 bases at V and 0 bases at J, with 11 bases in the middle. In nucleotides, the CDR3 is TGCAGCGTCCTCCGGGACACGAACACCGGGGAGCTGTTTTTT. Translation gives CSVLRDTNTGELFF.

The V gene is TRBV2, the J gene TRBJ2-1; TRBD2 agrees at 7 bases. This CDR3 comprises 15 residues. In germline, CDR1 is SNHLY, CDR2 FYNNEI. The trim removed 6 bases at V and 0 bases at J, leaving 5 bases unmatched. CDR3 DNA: TGTGCCAGCAGGTGGGGCGGGAGCTCCTACAATGAGCAGTTCTTC. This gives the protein CASRWGGSSYNEQFF.

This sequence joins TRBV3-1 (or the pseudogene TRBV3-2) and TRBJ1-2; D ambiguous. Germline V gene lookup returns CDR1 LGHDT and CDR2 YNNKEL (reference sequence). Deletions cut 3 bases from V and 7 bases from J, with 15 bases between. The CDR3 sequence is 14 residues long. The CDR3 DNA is TGTGCCAGCAGCCAGAGACCTAGAGTCAGTGGCTACACCTTC. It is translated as CASSQRPRVSGYTF.

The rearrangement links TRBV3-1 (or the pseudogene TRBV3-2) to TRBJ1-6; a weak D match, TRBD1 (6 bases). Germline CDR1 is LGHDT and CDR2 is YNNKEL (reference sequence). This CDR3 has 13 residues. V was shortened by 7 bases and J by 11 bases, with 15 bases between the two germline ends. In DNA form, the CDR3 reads TGTGCCAGCACCGACGAGGGGGGGACACCCCTCCACTTT. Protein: CASTDEGGTPLHF.